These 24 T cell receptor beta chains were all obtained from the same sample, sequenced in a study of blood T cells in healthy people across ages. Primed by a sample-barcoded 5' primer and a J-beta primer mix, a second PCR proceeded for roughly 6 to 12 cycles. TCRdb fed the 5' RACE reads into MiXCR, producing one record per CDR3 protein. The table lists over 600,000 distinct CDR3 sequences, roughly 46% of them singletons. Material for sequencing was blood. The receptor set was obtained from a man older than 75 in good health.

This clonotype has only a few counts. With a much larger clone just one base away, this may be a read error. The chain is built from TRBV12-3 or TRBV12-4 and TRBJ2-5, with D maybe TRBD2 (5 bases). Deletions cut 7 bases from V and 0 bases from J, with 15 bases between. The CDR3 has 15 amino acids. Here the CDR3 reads CASTLNRADQETQYF. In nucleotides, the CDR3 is TGTGCCAGCACCCTAAATCGAGCGGACCAAGAGACCCAGTACTTC.

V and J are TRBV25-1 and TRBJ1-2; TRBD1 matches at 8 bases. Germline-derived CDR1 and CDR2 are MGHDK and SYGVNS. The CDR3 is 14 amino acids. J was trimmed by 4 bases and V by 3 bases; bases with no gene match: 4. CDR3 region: CASSESGQAYGYTF. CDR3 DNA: TGTGCCAGCAGTGAGTCGGGACAGGCCTATGGCTACACCTTC.

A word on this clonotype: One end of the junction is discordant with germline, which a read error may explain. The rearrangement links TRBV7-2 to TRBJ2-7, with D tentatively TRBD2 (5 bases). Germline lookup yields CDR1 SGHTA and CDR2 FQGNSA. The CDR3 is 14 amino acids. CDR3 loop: CASCLDGGSYEQYF. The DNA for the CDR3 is TGTGCCAGCTGCTTGGATGGAGGCAGCTACGAGCAGTACTTC.

In DNA, the CDR3 is TGTGCCAGCAGTCAAGAATGGGGGTCGGACACTCAGTACTTC. Translated, it gives CASSQEWGSDTQYF. This chain links TRBV12-3 or TRBV12-4 with TRBJ2-4; tentatively, D is TRBD1 or TRBD2 (5 bases each). Between the trimmed V and J ends, which lost 5 bases and 12 bases, there was a span of 20 bases. This CDR3 has 14 amino acids.

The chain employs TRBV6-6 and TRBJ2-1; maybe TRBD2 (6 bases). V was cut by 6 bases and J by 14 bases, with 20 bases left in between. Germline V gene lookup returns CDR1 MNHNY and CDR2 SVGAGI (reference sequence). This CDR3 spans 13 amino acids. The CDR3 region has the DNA TGTGCCAGCAGCTCAACACCGGGACTTCAGGAGTTCTTC. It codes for CASSSTPGLQEFF.

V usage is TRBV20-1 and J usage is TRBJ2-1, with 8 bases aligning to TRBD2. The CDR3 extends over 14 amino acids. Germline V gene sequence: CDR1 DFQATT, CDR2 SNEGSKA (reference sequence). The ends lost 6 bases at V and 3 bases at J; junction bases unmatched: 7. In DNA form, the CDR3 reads TGCAGTGCCACCAGCGGGAGTGTCTACAATGAGCAGTTCTTC. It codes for CSATSGSVYNEQFF.

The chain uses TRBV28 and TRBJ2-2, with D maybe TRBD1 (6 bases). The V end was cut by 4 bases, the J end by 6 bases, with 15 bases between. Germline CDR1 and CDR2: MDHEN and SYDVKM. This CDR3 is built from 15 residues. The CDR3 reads CASSYAGAWAGELFF. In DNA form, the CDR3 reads TGTGCCAGCAGTTATGCAGGGGCTTGGGCCGGGGAGCTGTTTTTT.

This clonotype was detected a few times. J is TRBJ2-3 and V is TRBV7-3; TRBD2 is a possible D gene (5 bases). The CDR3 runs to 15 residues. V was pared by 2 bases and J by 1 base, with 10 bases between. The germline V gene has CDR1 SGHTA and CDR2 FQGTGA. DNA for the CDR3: TGTGCCAGCAGCTTATGGGTGGGAGGCACAGATACGCAGTATTTT. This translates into CASSLWVGGTDTQYF.

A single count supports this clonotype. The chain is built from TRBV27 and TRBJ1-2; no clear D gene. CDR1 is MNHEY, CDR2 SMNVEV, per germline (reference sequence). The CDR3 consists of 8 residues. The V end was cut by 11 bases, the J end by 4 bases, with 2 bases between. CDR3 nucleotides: TGTGCCGTCTATGGCTACACCTTC. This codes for CAVYGYTF.

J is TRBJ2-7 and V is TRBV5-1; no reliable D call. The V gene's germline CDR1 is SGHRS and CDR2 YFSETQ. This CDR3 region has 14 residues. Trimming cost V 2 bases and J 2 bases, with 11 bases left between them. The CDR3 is CASSLTEPPYEQYF. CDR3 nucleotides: TGCGCCAGCAGCTTAACTGAACCGCCCTACGAGCAGTACTTC.

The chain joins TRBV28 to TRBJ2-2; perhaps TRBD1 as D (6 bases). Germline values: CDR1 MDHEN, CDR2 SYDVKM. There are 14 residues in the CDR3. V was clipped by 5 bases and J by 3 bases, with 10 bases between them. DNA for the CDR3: TGTGCCAGCAGTCCACACAGGGACACCGGGGAGCTGTTTTTT. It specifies CASSPHRDTGELFF.

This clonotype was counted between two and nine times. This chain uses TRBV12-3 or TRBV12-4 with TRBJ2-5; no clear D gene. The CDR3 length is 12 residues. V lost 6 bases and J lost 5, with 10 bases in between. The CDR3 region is CASSRLWETQYF. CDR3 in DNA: TGTGCCAGCAGCCGCCTATGGGAGACCCAGTACTTC.

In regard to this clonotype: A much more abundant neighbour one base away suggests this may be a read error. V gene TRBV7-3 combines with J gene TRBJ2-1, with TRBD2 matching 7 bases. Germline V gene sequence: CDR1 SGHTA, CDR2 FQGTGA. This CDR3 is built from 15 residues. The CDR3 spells CAGSLGLAAHNEQFF. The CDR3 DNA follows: TGTGCCGGCAGCTTAGGGCTAGCGGCTCACAATGAGCAGTTCTTC.

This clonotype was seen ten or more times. CDR3: CASSLETNSPLHF. The CDR3 DNA follows: TGTGCCAGCAGCTTAGAGACCAATTCACCCCTCCACTTT. The chain combines TRBV11-3 with TRBJ1-6; D uncertain. The ends were cut back, 0 bases at V and 7 bases at J, with 4 bases in the middle. Germline CDR1 is SGHNT and CDR2 is YENEEA. This CDR3 contains 13 residues.

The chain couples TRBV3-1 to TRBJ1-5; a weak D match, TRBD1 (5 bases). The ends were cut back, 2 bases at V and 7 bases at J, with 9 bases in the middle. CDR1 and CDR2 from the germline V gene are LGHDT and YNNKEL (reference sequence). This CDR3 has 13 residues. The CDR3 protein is CASSQSGKQPQHF. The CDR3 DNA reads TGTGCCAGCAGCCAATCAGGGAAACAGCCCCAGCATTTT.

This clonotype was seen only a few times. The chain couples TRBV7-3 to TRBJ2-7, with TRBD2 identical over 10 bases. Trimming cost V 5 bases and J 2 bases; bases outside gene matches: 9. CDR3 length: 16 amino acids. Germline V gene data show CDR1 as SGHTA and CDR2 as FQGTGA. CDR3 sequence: CASSLSSGGLTYEQYF. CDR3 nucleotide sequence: TGTGCCAGCAGCCTTTCTAGCGGGGGTTTGACCTACGAGCAGTACTTC.

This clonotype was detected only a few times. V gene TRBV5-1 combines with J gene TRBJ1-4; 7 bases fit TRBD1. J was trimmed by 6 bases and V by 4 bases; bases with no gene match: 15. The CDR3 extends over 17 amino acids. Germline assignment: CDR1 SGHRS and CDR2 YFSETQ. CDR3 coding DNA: TGCGCCAGCAGCATCGCCGGGCGACAGGGCACAGATGAAAAACTGTTTTTT. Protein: CASSIAGRQGTDEKLFF.

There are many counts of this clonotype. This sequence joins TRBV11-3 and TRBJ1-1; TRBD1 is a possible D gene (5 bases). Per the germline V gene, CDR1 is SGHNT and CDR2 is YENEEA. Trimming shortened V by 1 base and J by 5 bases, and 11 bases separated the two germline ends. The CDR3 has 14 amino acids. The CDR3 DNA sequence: TGTGCCAGCAGCTTAGGGGGGAGGAGAACTGAAGCTTTCTTT. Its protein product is CASSLGGRRTEAFF.

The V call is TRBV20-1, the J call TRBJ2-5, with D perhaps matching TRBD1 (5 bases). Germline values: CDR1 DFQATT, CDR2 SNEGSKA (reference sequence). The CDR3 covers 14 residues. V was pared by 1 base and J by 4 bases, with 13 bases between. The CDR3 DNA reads TGCAGTGCTAGAGGTCCGCAGGGAAGAGAGACCCAGTACTTC. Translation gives CSARGPQGRETQYF.

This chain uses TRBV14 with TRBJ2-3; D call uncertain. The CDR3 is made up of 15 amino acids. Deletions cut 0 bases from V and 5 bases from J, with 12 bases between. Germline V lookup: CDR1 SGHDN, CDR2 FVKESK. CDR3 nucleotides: TGTGCCAGCAGCCAAGACGTCCACTCAGGAGATACGCAGTATTTT. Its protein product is CASSQDVHSGDTQYF.

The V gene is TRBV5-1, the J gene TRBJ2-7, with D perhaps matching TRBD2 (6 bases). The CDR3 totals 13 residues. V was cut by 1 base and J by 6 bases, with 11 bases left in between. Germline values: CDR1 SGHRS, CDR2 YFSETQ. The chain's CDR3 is CASSLLSGPEQYF. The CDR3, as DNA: TGCGCCAGCAGCTTGTTGAGCGGGCCCGAGCAGTACTTC.

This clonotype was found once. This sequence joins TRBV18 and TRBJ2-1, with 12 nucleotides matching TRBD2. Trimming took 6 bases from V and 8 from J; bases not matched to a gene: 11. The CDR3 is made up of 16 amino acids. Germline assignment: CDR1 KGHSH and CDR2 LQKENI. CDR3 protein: CASSRTSGKGIYEQFF. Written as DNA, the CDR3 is TGTGCCAGCTCCAGGACTAGCGGGAAAGGTATATATGAGCAGTTCTTC.

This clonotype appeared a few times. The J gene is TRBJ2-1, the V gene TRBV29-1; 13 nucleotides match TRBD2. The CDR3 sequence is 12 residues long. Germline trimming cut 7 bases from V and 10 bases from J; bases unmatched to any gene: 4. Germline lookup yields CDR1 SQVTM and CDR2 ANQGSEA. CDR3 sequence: CSAGTSGAEQFF. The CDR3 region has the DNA TGCAGCGCCGGGACTAGCGGGGCCGAGCAGTTCTTC.

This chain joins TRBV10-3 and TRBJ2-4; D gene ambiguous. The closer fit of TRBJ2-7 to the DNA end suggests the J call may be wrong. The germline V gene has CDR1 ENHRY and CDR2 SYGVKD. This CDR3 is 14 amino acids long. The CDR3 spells CAISESVGSYEQYF. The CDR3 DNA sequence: TGTGCCATCAGTGAGTCGGTAGGCAGCTACGAGCAGTACTTC.